This is a list of T cell receptor beta chains from one sample in a study of blood T cell repertoires in COVID-19. Repertoires were generated with immunoSEQ multiplex PCR, while TCRdb's copy carries only in-frame clones and drops some. The table lists about 400,000 clones, around nine tenths of them singletons. Sequencing input: PBMCs or T cells enriched from blood (not recorded which). These receptors were taken from a woman younger than 45 who had recovered from COVID-19. The CDR3 runs from the conserved cysteine through the conserved F or W. The D gene is left open where the match is weak. Expanded clones get a size class; other rows say once, few or many, or leave the size out.

D gene	clone size	J gene	V gene	CDR3 length	CDR3 DNA	CDR3 protein
TRBD1	.	TRBJ2-7	TRBV28	17	TGTGCCAGCAGTTTATCTTACGGGACAGGGGATTCCTCCGAGCAGTACTTC	CASSLSYGTGDSSEQYF
.	.	TRBJ2-5	TRBV28	14	TGTGCCAGCAGAATATCCCCGGTACAAGAGACCCAGTACTTC	CASRISPVQETQYF
TRBD1	.	TRBJ1-6	TRBV9	15	TGTGCCAGCAGCGTTACCGGGACAGGGGCCTCACCCCTCCACTTT	CASSVTGTGASPLHF
TRBD1	.	TRBJ1-2	TRBV4-1	19	TGCGCCAGCAGCCAGGGGCACGGAGGGGGCAAGCTAGCTAACTATGGCTACACCTTC	CASSQGHGGGKLANYGYTF
.	.	TRBJ1-1	TRBV6-5	14	TGTGCCAGCAGTTACTCGAGCGGGGGGCTCGAAGCGATCTTT	CASSYSSGGLEAIF
.	.	TRBJ1-1	TRBV5-1	16	TGCGCCAGCAGCTTGTTGACAGGAACCAGAAACACTGAAGCTTTCTTT	CASSLLTGTRNTEAFF
.	.	TRBJ1-1	TRBV7-9	14	TGTGCCAGCAGCCCAGGACCGAGGGGGACTGAAGCTTTCTTT	CASSPGPRGTEAFF
TRBD2	.	TRBJ2-2	TRBV10-1	15	TGCGCCAGCAGTGGGGGACTAGCGGGAGTCGGGGAGCTGTTTTTT	CASSGGLAGVGELFF
.	.	TRBJ2-2	TRBV29-1	14	TGCAGCGTGGGTAAGGGGGCGAACACCGGGGAGCTGTTTTTT	CSVGKGANTGELFF
.	.	TRBJ2-1	TRBV27	14	TGTGCCAGCAGTCCTAGCAGCGTTTACAATGAGCAGTTCTTC	CASSPSSVYNEQFF
TRBD1	.	TRBJ2-7	TRBV6-5	15	TGTGCCAGCAGTAGAGAACAGGGGAACTCCTACGAGCAGTACTTC	CASSREQGNSYEQYF
.	.	TRBJ2-7	TRBV9	14	TGTGCCAGCAGCCCCCAGGGGATCCCCTACGAGCAGTACTTC	CASSPQGIPYEQYF
.	.	TRBJ2-7	TRBV7-9	14	TGTGCCAGCAGTTTGACAGATTCCTCCTACGAGCAGTACTTC	CASSLTDSSYEQYF
.	.	TRBJ1-5	TRBV28	13	TGTGCCAGCAGCCTCGTGGGGGGTCAGCCCCAGCATTTT	CASSLVGGQPQHF
TRBD2	.	TRBJ2-1	TRBV28	20	TGTGCCAGCAGTCCCATCGGGGAGGGCACTAGCGGGCTCCCCTACAATGAGCAGTTCTTC	CASSPIGEGTSGLPYNEQFF
.	.	TRBJ2-7	TRBV9	16	TGTGCCAGCAGCCCTAAATCCGGGGGACAGTCCTACGAGCAGTACTTC	CASSPKSGGQSYEQYF
.	.	TRBJ2-2	TRBV15	17	TGTGCCACCAGCAGCACTCCAAGGGGACAGAACACCGGGGAGCTGTTTTTT	CATSSTPRGQNTGELFF
TRBD1	.	TRBJ1-1	TRBV15	16	TGTGCCACCAGCAGTCCACTCGGGACAGCGAACACTGAAGCTTTCTTT	CATSSPLGTANTEAFF
TRBD2	.	TRBJ2-3	TRBV7-2	16	TGTGCCAGCAGCGCCCTAGCGGGGGGACCCCATGGTACGCAGTATTTT	CASSALAGGPHGTQYF
TRBD2	.	TRBJ2-7	TRBV5-1	14	TGCGCCAGCAGGCCCGGGACTAGCTCCTACGAGCAGTACTTC	CASRPGTSSYEQYF
TRBD1	.	TRBJ2-3	TRBV6-2/TRBV6-3	17	TGTGCCAGCAGTTACCCCCCCGAAGACAGGGACACAGATACGCAGTATTTT	CASSYPPEDRDTDTQYF
TRBD1	few	TRBJ1-4	TRBV5-1	14	TGCGCCAGCAGCAGGACAGGGTTGGTGGAAAAACTGTTTTTT	CASSRTGLVEKLFF
TRBD1	few	TRBJ2-3	TRBV29-1	12	TGCAGCACAGGACAGGGGATAGATACGCAGTATTTT	CSTGQGIDTQYF
TRBD1	.	TRBJ1-6	TRBV15	16	TGTGCCACCAGCCCCGACAGGGGACGGTATAATTCACCCCTCCACTTT	CATSPDRGRYNSPLHF
.	.	TRBJ2-7	TRBV5-1	14	TGCGCCAGCAGCTTGAGGGGAAGCTGGCAGGAGCAGTACTTC	CASSLRGSWQEQYF
TRBD2	.	TRBJ2-1	TRBV7-3	17	TGTGCCAGCAGCCTCCCCGGGGGGGGGAATTTGGACAATGAGCAGTTCTTC	CASSLPGGGNLDNEQFF
.	.	TRBJ2-1	TRBV9	15	TGTGCCAGCAGCGAGACCGGGACTGGACACAATGAGCAGTTCTTC	CASSETGTGHNEQFF
.	.	TRBJ1-5	TRBV12-5	12	TGTGCTAGTGGTTTCCCTAATCAGCCCCAGCATTTT	CASGFPNQPQHF
TRBD1	.	TRBJ1-1	TRBV12-3/TRBV12-4	13	TGTGCCAGCAGCTCGGGACAGGTCACTGAAGCTTTCTTT	CASSSGQVTEAFF
TRBD1	.	TRBJ2-7	TRBV6-2/TRBV6-3	16	TGTGCCAGCAGTTACTATTACAGGGGTTCCGCCTACGAGCAGTACTTC	CASSYYYRGSAYEQYF
TRBD2	once	TRBJ2-5	TRBV4-1	17	TGCGCCAGCAGCCAAGATCCAAGCGGGAGTAGGGGGGAGACCCAGTACTTC	CASSQDPSGSRGETQYF
TRBD1	.	TRBJ1-2	TRBV5-1	12	TGCGCCAGCAGCGCCAGGGGGGATGGCTACACCTTC	CASSARGDGYTF
.	.	TRBJ2-7	TRBV12-3/TRBV12-4	13	TGTGCCAGCAATCCCCCAAACGCGTACGAGCAGTACTTC	CASNPPNAYEQYF
.	.	TRBJ2-7	TRBV3-1/TRBV3-2	13	TGTGCCAGCAGGGGCTGGGGAGACGGCACGCAGTACTTC	CASRGWGDGTQYF
TRBD1	.	TRBJ2-7	TRBV19	14	TGTGCCAGTAGCTTCGGACAGGCGAACTACGAGCAGTACTTC	CASSFGQANYEQYF
TRBD1	.	TRBJ1-6	TRBV15	15	TGTGCCACCAGCAGAGGACAGGGGGCAAGTTCACCCCTCCACTTT	CATSRGQGASSPLHF
.	.	TRBJ2-7	TRBV5-6	14	TGTGCCAGCAGCTTTTGGCCGGGAACCTACGAGCAGTACTTC	CASSFWPGTYEQYF
.	.	TRBJ2-2	TRBV11-2	16	TGTGCCAGCAGCTTAGTGGCAGGGTGGTTCACCGGGGAGCTGTTTTTT	CASSLVAGWFTGELFF
.	.	TRBJ2-7	TRBV27	14	TGTGCCAGCAGTTTCCACTCACAGGGAAGCGAGCAGTACTTC	CASSFHSQGSEQYF
.	.	TRBJ1-3	TRBV27	16	TGTGCCAGCAGTTTCACAGCGGTGGTCTCTGGAAACACCATATATTTT	CASSFTAVVSGNTIYF
.	.	TRBJ2-1	TRBV12-3/TRBV12-4	11	TGTGCCAGCAGGGGCTCGAATGAGCAGTTCTTC	CASRGSNEQFF
.	.	TRBJ2-1	TRBV28	16	TGTGCCAGCAGTTTATTTCCGGGAGCTGGGGACAATGAGCAGTTCTTC	CASSLFPGAGDNEQFF
TRBD2	.	TRBJ2-5	TRBV5-4	15	TGTGCCAGCACCGGAACTCCGGGACTAGTGGAGACCCAGTACTTC	CASTGTPGLVETQYF
.	.	TRBJ1-1	TRBV11-2	16	TGTGCCAGCAGCTTAGGGACAGCCAACCGGGGCACTGAAGCTTTCTTT	CASSLGTANRGTEAFF
.	.	TRBJ2-1	TRBV7-3	14	TGTGCCAGCAGCGCAGGGGCACGACGGAATGAGCAGTTCTTC	CASSAGARRNEQFF
TRBD2	.	TRBJ2-4	TRBV11-2	17	TGTGCCAGCAGGACTAGCGGGGGGGCGGGAGCCAAAAACATTCAGTACTTC	CASRTSGGAGAKNIQYF
TRBD2	.	TRBJ2-3	TRBV7-2	17	TGTGCCAGCAGCTGGACTAGCGGGGGGACAGGGCCAGATACGCAGTATTTT	CASSWTSGGTGPDTQYF
TRBD2	.	TRBJ2-5	TRBV2	16	TGTGCCAGCGGACTAGCGGGGGGCCAAATCCAAGAGACCCAGTACTTC	CASGLAGGQIQETQYF
TRBD1	.	TRBJ1-2	TRBV6-5	15	TGTGCCAGCACCCCTACCGGGACAGGGAAATATGGCTACACCTTC	CASTPTGTGKYGYTF
.	few	TRBJ1-5	TRBV7-8	15	TGTGCCAGCAGCCCGGGACACCTTAGCAATCAGCCCCAGCATTTT	CASSPGHLSNQPQHF
TRBD2	.	TRBJ2-2	TRBV24-1	16	TGTGCCACCAGTGACGTGGGACTAGCGGGTGCCGGGGAGCTGTTTTTT	CATSDVGLAGAGELFF
.	once	TRBJ2-7	TRBV4-1	13	TGCGCCAGCAGCCGGCAGGACACCTACGAGCAGTACTTC	CASSRQDTYEQYF
TRBD1	.	TRBJ1-2	TRBV27	15	TGTGCCAGCAGGGGACAGGGAGGGATTAACTATGGCTACACCTTC	CASRGQGGINYGYTF
.	.	TRBJ2-3	TRBV7-3	15	TGTGCCAGCAGCCAAGGCCGGGGTAGCACAGATACGCAGTATTTT	CASSQGRGSTDTQYF
.	.	TRBJ2-7	TRBV18	14	TGTGCCAGCTCACCACGAAGGGGCTCCTACGAGCAGTACTTC	CASSPRRGSYEQYF